In its sample, the clone carrying this T cell receptor (beta chain) was seen many times. Its matching antigen is unknown. The data derive from a study of T cells in Graves' hyperthyroidism and ophthalmopathy. Newly diagnosed hyperthyroidism, duration under 2 months, in patients aged 18 to 65. From RNA transcripts, TCR beta CDR3 regions were amplified. TCR CDR3 regions were first amplified by RT-PCR with HTBI primers. TCRdb fed the multiplex PCR reads into MiXCR, producing one record per CDR3 protein. The table has 750,000 to 900,000 distinct CDR3 sequences, roughly 40% seen once. Overall study findings and caveats: The blood repertoire included most of the expanded thyroid clonotypes above 0.001.

The CDR3 loop spans 13 amino acids. Germline V gives CDR1 SEHNR, CDR2 FQNEAQ (reference sequence). The V end lost 0 bases, the J end lost 11 bases, and 13 bases lay between the germline ends. The chain uses TRBV7-9 and TRBJ1-1; no clear D. The TCR sequence derives from a man younger than 35 with Graves' hyperthyroidism. The sample comprised blood. The CDR3 DNA reads TGTGCCAGCAGCTTAGCAGGGAGGGCGTGGGCTTTCTTT. Translation gives CASSLAGRAWAFF.